This passage covers 6 T cell receptor beta chains from one sample sequenced in a study of response to subunit inactivated influenza vaccine. One entry per CDR3 protein results from TCRdb running MiXCR on the RT-PCR reads. The table shows hundreds of thousands of distinct CDR3 sequences, with 12% occurring only once. Source: PBMCs from blood, taken on the day of vaccination. The receptors here all came from a man aged 45-65 years who received an inactivated influenza vaccine.

This clonotype was observed many times. The gene calls are TRBV29-1 and TRBJ1-1, with D unclear. Looked up from germline, CDR1 is SQVTM and CDR2 is ANQGSEA. Trimming took off 6 bases at V and 5 bases at J, with 7 bases between the two ends. The CDR3 is made up of 10 amino acids. CDR3 nucleotides: TGCAGCGTCGCCGGGACTGAAGCTTTCTTT. Amino acid sequence: CSVAGTEAFF.

This clonotype was found a few times. This chain connects TRBV7-2 to TRBJ2-5, with D perhaps TRBD2 (5 bases). Trimming stripped 5 bases from V and 3 bases from J, with 13 bases between. The CDR3 is 14 residues long. CDR1 is SGHTA, CDR2 FQGNSA, per germline. The DNA of the CDR3 is TGTGCCAGCAGCATAAGTGCCGGGAAAGAGACCCAGTACTTC. Its translation is CASSISAGKETQYF.

This clonotype was picked up a small number of times. The chain combines TRBV20-1 with TRBJ2-3; 12 bases agree with TRBD2. CDR1 and CDR2 (germline): DFQATT, SNEGSKA (reference sequence). V lost 3 bases to trimming and J lost 6 bases; unmatched junction nucleotides: 10. CDR3 length equals 16 residues. CDR3 region: CSASPLAGGPRDTQYF. The CDR3 bases are TGCAGTGCTAGTCCCCTAGCGGGAGGGCCACGGGATACGCAGTATTTT.

Of note for this clonotype: One end of the junction varies from germline; a read error may be responsible. The rearrangement uses TRBV7-6 and TRBJ2-1, with 9 bases matching TRBD1. The CDR3 is made up of 14 amino acids. The V gene's germline CDR1 is SGHVS and CDR2 FNYEAQ. CDR3 nucleotide sequence: TGTGTCAGCAGCTTAGGGACAGGGTCAGGTGAGCAGTTCTTC. The encoded protein is CVSSLGTGSGEQFF.

This clonotype was seen more than once but under ten times. The V and J genes are TRBV28 and TRBJ2-7; 9 bases fit TRBD1. The trim removed 5 bases at V and 3 bases at J, leaving 11 bases unmatched. CDR3 length: 16 amino acids. In germline, CDR1 is MDHEN, CDR2 SYDVKM. CDR3 nucleotides: TGTGCCAGCAGTCCGAACCTTTGGACAGGGGTCTACGAGCAGTACTTC. Translated, it gives CASSPNLWTGVYEQYF.

The rearrangement joins TRBV6-1 to TRBJ2-3; TRBD1 matches 8 bases. J lost 8 bases, V lost 3 bases, and 4 bases had no gene match. In germline, CDR1 is MNHNS, CDR2 SASEGT. The CDR3 spans 13 residues. The CDR3 spells CASSDRGRSTQYF. CDR3 nucleotide sequence: TGTGCCAGCAGTGACAGGGGGCGAAGTACGCAGTATTTT.